This passage covers 32 T cell receptor beta chains from one sample sequenced in a study of blood T cell repertoires in COVID-19. The repertoire was sequenced with immunoSEQ multiplex PCR; TCRdb's copy has only in-frame clones and lacks some. The sample lists some 300,000 clones, more than 85% occurring once. Sequenced: PBMCs or T cells enriched from blood (not recorded which). The origin of the receptors is a woman aged 30 to 39 who had recovered from COVID-19.

This clone was seen a handful of times. This chain links TRBV6-1 with TRBJ2-3; 11 bases are shared with TRBD1. V shed 1 base and J 4 bases; nucleotides not matched to a gene: 1. The CDR3 is 15 amino acids. Germline V lookup: CDR1 MNHNS, CDR2 SASEGT. The CDR3 here is CASSEGTGGADTQYF. The CDR3 DNA is TGTGCCAGCAGTGAAGGGACAGGGGGCGCAGATACGCAGTATTTT.

V and J are TRBV5-1 and TRBJ1-2; maybe TRBD1 (6 bases). The CDR3 covers 16 residues. Trimming removed 3 bases at V and 1 base at J, with 16 bases between. Per germline, CDR1 SGHRS and CDR2 YFSETQ. This CDR3 is CASSSLGQTDNYGYTF. The CDR3 DNA follows: TGCGCCAGCAGCTCCCTAGGACAGACCGATAACTATGGCTACACCTTC.

This clone was observed once. The chain couples TRBV6-2 or TRBV6-3 to TRBJ1-6; 10 nucleotides align to TRBD1. The CDR3 runs 15 residues. CDR1 MNHEY and CDR2 SVGEGT come from the germline V gene. The junction had 3 bases not matched to a gene; V was cut back by 6 bases and J by 4 bases. CDR3 DNA sequence: TGTGCCAGCAGCGGACAGGGGGGATATAATTCACCCCTCCACTTT. This sequence encodes CASSGQGGYNSPLHF.

This chain connects TRBV2 to TRBJ2-7, with 8 bases that match TRBD1. Germline lookup yields CDR1 SNHLY and CDR2 FYNNEI. J was trimmed by 6 bases and V by 4 bases; bases with no gene match: 8. The CDR3 spans 14 residues. For the CDR3, the DNA is TGTGCCAGCAGTGTTAGGCGACAGGGGACCGAGCAGTACTTC. Translated: CASSVRRQGTEQYF. The full variable domain, with the rest looked up from reference TRBV2 and TRBJ2-7, is EPEVTQTPSHQVTQMGQEVILRCVPISNHLYFYWYRQILGQKVEFLVSFYNNEISEKSEIFDDQFSVERPDGSNFTLKIRSTKLEDSAMYFCASSVRRQGTEQYFGPGTRLTVT.

This chain links TRBV7-9 with TRBJ1-2; TRBD1 matches 9 bases. The CDR3 is 17 amino acids. Germline loops: CDR1 SEHNR, CDR2 FQNEAQ (reference sequence). Germline trimming cut 5 bases from V and 1 base from J; bases unmatched to any gene: 11. In DNA, the CDR3 is TGTGCCAGCAGCCCTTCCCGGGACAGGGAGTTTAACTATGGCTACACCTTC. Its translation: CASSPSRDREFNYGYTF.

There are a few counts of this clone. J is TRBJ2-7 and V is TRBV5-3; weak D call: TRBD2 (6 bases). TRBV5-3 is known as an ORF, though its function is uncertain. The length of the CDR3 is 14 residues. Between the trimmed V and J ends, which lost 1 base and 0 bases, there was a span of 8 bases. The CDR3 sequence: CARSLRESSYEQYF. The CDR3 DNA reads TGTGCCAGAAGCTTGCGGGAGAGCTCCTACGAGCAGTACTTC.

The chain uses TRBV28 and TRBJ1-2; possible D gene TRBD1, 6 bases. V was cut by 6 bases and J by 8 bases, with 16 bases left in between. Germline CDR1 MDHEN, CDR2 SYDVKM. This CDR3 is built from 13 residues. The CDR3 is CASSPPDRTGYTF. The CDR3 region has the DNA TGTGCCAGCAGCCCACCTGACAGGACCGGCTACACCTTC.

The V gene is TRBV5-3, the J gene TRBJ1-6; D perhaps matches TRBD1 (6 bases). TRBV5-3 falls under the ORF class, with uncertain function. The length of the CDR3 is 17 residues. Trimming stripped 3 bases from V and 4 bases from J, with 17 bases between. The CDR3: CARSCPVRDTYNSPLHF. CDR3 DNA sequence: TGTGCCAGAAGCTGCCCGGTCCGGGACACATATAATTCACCCCTCCACTTT.

The chain combines TRBV2 with TRBJ1-1; no clear D gene. The CDR3 is made up of 11 amino acids. Germline loops: CDR1 SNHLY, CDR2 FYNNEI. The germline V and J ends were trimmed by 1 base and 9 bases, with 6 bases remaining between them. The CDR3 bases are TGTGCCAGCAGTGAAGGAGGGAAAGCTTTCTTT. Encoded protein: CASSEGGKAFF.

This rearrangement joins TRBV7-2 to TRBJ2-2; 7 bases agree with TRBD1. The CDR3 has 15 amino acids. Looked up from germline, CDR1 is SGHTA and CDR2 is FQGNSA. Trimming removed 6 bases from V and 5 bases from J; junction bases left unmatched: 9. CDR3 DNA sequence: TGTGCCAGCAGGCATCGACAGGGTCGGACCGGGGAGCTGTTTTTT. Translation gives CASRHRQGRTGELFF.

This clone has only a few counts. The chain employs TRBV30 and TRBJ1-6, with TRBD1 matching over 8 bases. The CDR3 has 15 amino acids. V lost 7 bases to trimming and J lost 9 bases; unmatched junction nucleotides: 14. Germline-derived CDR1 and CDR2 are GTSNPN and SVGIG (reference sequence). The CDR3: CAFPRGPGYGSPLHF. The CDR3 DNA follows: TGTGCCTTCCCCAGGGGGCCGGGATATGGTTCACCCCTCCACTTT.

The chain links TRBV6-2 or TRBV6-3 to TRBJ2-5; the D gene is possibly TRBD2 (6 bases). The CDR3 is 14 residues long. The V end lost 2 bases, the J end lost 3 bases, and 10 bases lay between the germline ends. The germline CDR1 and CDR2 sequences are MNHEY and SVGEGT. DNA of the CDR3: TGTGCCAGCAGTTACGGGCGGGGTGAAGAGACCCAGTACTTC. Translated: CASSYGRGEETQYF.

The chain recombines TRBV2 with TRBJ2-7, with D possibly being TRBD2 (7 bases). Germline V CDR1 and CDR2: SNHLY, FYNNEI. The CDR3 loop spans 14 amino acids. V gave up 0 bases and J gave up 11 bases, with 17 bases separating them. The CDR3 loop reads CASSEALMLGGEYF. The CDR3, as DNA: TGTGCCAGCAGTGAAGCGCTTATGTTAGGGGGGGAGTACTTC. The full variable domain, with the rest looked up from reference TRBV2 and TRBJ2-7, is EPEVTQTPSHQVTQMGQEVILRCVPISNHLYFYWYRQILGQKVEFLVSFYNNEISEKSEIFDDQFSVERPDGSNFTLKIRSTKLEDSAMYFCASSEALMLGGEYFGPGTRLTVT.

The chain carries TRBV11-2 and TRBJ2-1; D gene ambiguous. Trimming cost V 5 bases and J 0 bases, with 8 bases left between them. CDR3 length: 14 residues. CDR1 is SGHAT and CDR2 is FQNNGV in the germline V gene. The CDR3 protein is CASSPVGSYNEQFF. CDR3 nucleotide sequence: TGTGCCAGCAGCCCCGTCGGCTCCTACAATGAGCAGTTCTTC.

On this clone: Other nucleotide sequences in the sample specify the same CDR3. The chain is built from TRBV11-2 and TRBJ1-2; 9 bases line up with TRBD1. J was trimmed by 6 bases and V by 1 base; bases with no gene match: 0. This CDR3 spans 13 amino acids. CDR1 and CDR2 from the germline V gene are SGHAT and FQNNGV. CDR3 coding DNA: TGTGCCAGCAGCTTAGGGACAGGGGATGGCTACACCTTC. Protein sequence: CASSLGTGDGYTF.

This chain connects TRBV29-1 to TRBJ2-3; 7 bases agree with TRBD2. Germline V gene sequence: CDR1 SQVTM, CDR2 ANQGSEA. V shed 2 bases, J shed 0 bases, and the junction held 8 bases outside the gene matches. The CDR3 extends over 16 amino acids. CDR3 DNA: TGCAGCGTTGAAAGTGTGGCGCGGGGGAGCACAGATACGCAGTATTTT. It translates to CSVESVARGSTDTQYF.

This clone was recorded once. V is TRBV2 and J is TRBJ2-7; D not certain. The CDR3 is 12 amino acids. Germline V gene sequence: CDR1 SNHLY, CDR2 FYNNEI. V lost 10 bases and J 0 bases, leaving 10 bases between the germline ends. The CDR3 sequence: CATGSFSYEQYF. CDR3 nucleotide sequence: TGTGCCACCGGGTCCTTCTCCTACGAGCAGTACTTC.

The genes are TRBV18 and TRBJ2-2, with no clear D. The CDR3 has 16 amino acids. V dropped 3 bases and J dropped 0 bases, with 11 bases sitting between them. In germline, CDR1 is KGHSH, CDR2 LQKENI. CDR3 bases: TGTGCCAGCTCACCGTACCTTACAGCGAACACCGGGGAGCTGTTTTTT. This translates into CASSPYLTANTGELFF. Using reference TRBV18 and TRBJ2-2 for the parts outside the CDR3, the full variable domain is NAGVMQNPRHLVRRRGQEARLRCSPMKGHSHVYWYRQLPEEGLKFMVYLQKENIIDESGMPKERFSAEFPKEGPSILRIQQVVRGDSAAYFCASSPYLTANTGELFFGEGSRLTVL.

The rearrangement joins TRBV4-1 to TRBJ1-6; D gene uncertain. Germline-derived CDR1 and CDR2 are MGHRA and YSYEKL. The CDR3 loop spans 14 amino acids. V shed 1 base and J shed 7 bases, with 8 bases lying between them. The CDR3 DNA follows: TGCGCCAGCAGCCAAGGCCCGGTAAATTCACCCCTCCACTTT. The encoded protein is CASSQGPVNSPLHF.

The chain couples TRBV19 to TRBJ1-5; TRBD1 is a possible D gene (5 bases). Trimming pared 8 bases from V and 4 bases from J, leaving 18 bases between. The CDR3 loop spans 15 amino acids. Germline V gives CDR1 LNHDA, CDR2 SQIVND (reference sequence). The CDR3, as DNA: TGTGCCAGTGGGGGGGAGCAGGGAGGAAATCAGCCCCAGCATTTT. Its translation is CASGGEQGGNQPQHF.

The genes are TRBV7-6 and TRBJ1-4, with D perhaps matching TRBD1 (5 bases). The V and J ends lost 1 base and 6 bases respectively, with 12 bases between them. Germline lookup yields CDR1 SGHVS and CDR2 FNYEAQ. This CDR3 region has 15 residues. CDR3: CASSLGAGLDEKLFF. CDR3 coding DNA: TGTGCCAGCAGCTTAGGGGCAGGGTTGGATGAAAAACTGTTTTTT.

The chain is built from TRBV3-1 (or the pseudogene TRBV3-2) and TRBJ1-6; 9 nucleotides match TRBD1. Looked up from germline, CDR1 is LGHDT and CDR2 is YNNKEL (reference sequence). The CDR3 spans 18 residues. The V gene end was trimmed by 0 bases and the J gene end by 8 bases; junction bases not matched to a gene: 11. The DNA for the CDR3 is TGTGCCAGCAGCCAAGATATTTTAATGGGACAGGGATATTCACCCCTCCACTTT. It specifies CASSQDILMGQGYSPLHF.

The genes are TRBV28 and TRBJ1-5; TRBD1 aligns across 7 bases. Germline V gene lookup returns CDR1 MDHEN and CDR2 SYDVKM. V shed 5 bases and J 4 bases; nucleotides not matched to a gene: 11. There are 16 residues in the CDR3. As DNA, the CDR3 is TGTGCCAGCAGTCCACGACAGGGCTCTCGGAATCAGCCCCAGCATTTT. Translation: CASSPRQGSRNQPQHF.

This clone was recorded only once. This chain connects TRBV19 to TRBJ1-3; D is unresolved. The CDR3 runs to 15 residues. Germline-derived CDR1 and CDR2 are LNHDA and SQIVND (reference sequence). V gave up 5 bases and J gave up 0 bases, with 11 bases separating them. The CDR3 DNA follows: TGTGCCAGTAGTGCAAAGCTGATCTCTGGAAACACCATATATTTT. Translated, it gives CASSAKLISGNTIYF.

The V gene is TRBV28, the J gene TRBJ2-7, with a possible D match to TRBD1 (5 bases). Germline V gives CDR1 MDHEN, CDR2 SYDVKM. This CDR3 spans 12 amino acids. Trimming removed 6 bases at V and 3 bases at J, with 9 bases between. CDR3 loop: CASRPTVYEQYF. DNA for the CDR3: TGTGCCAGCAGACCGACAGTCTACGAGCAGTACTTC.

The V call is TRBV9, the J call TRBJ1-3; 8 nucleotides align to TRBD1. With 3 bases clipped from V and 0 bases from J, the junction kept 2 bases outside the gene matches. The CDR3 extends over 15 amino acids. CDR1 SGDLS and CDR2 YYNGEE come from the germline V gene. This CDR3 is CASSATGGSGNTIYF. CDR3 sequence (DNA): TGTGCCAGCAGCGCTACAGGGGGCTCTGGAAACACCATATATTTT.

CDR3 in amino acids: CASSQGSGGITDTQYF. CDR3 nucleotides: TGCGCCAGCAGCCAAGGTAGCGGGGGCATCACAGATACGCAGTATTTT. The chain links TRBV4-3 to TRBJ2-3, with 9 bases fitting TRBD2. This CDR3 is built from 16 residues. Trimming removed 1 base from V and 2 bases from J; junction bases left unmatched: 4. CDR1 is LGHNA, CDR2 YSLEER, per germline.

V is TRBV2 and J is TRBJ1-5, with 9 bases matching TRBD1. With V trimmed by 7 bases and J by 7 bases, 5 bases remained unmatched. CDR1 is SNHLY, CDR2 FYNNEI, per germline. CDR3 length equals 13 residues. As DNA, the CDR3 is TGTGCCAGCACGGGACAGGGAGGACAGCCCCAGCATTTT. It encodes CASTGQGGQPQHF.

The chain combines TRBV5-1 with TRBJ2-1; D ambiguous. Trimming removed 0 bases at V and 4 bases at J, with 11 bases between. The CDR3 runs 15 residues. Looked up from germline, CDR1 is SGHRS and CDR2 is YFSETQ. CDR3 loop: CASSLELTSYNEQFF. The CDR3 DNA follows: TGCGCCAGCAGCTTGGAGCTGACATCTTACAATGAGCAGTTCTTC.

The J gene is TRBJ1-4, the V gene TRBV19, with 10 bases aligning to TRBD1. The germline gives CDR1 LNHDA, CDR2 SQIVND (reference sequence). This CDR3 is built from 14 residues. V gave up 4 bases and J gave up 7 bases; unmatched junction bases: 3. The CDR3 bases are TGTGCCAGTAGTAGAGACAGGGGGCGTGAAAAACTGTTTTTT. Its translation: CASSRDRGREKLFF.

This chain uses TRBV6-5 with TRBJ1-2; perhaps TRBD1 as D (5 bases). V lost 1 base, J lost 6 bases, and 12 bases lay in between. The CDR3 length is 14 residues. In germline, CDR1 is MNHEY, CDR2 SVGAGI. The CDR3 loop reads CASSYWGDEDGYTF. The CDR3 DNA reads as TGTGCCAGCAGTTACTGGGGGGATGAGGATGGCTACACCTTC.

The sample holds one count of this clone. The V gene is TRBV14, the J gene TRBJ2-3; the match to TRBD1 covers 10 bases. CDR1 SGHDN and CDR2 FVKESK come from the germline V gene. V lost 2 bases and J lost 8; bases outside the gene matches: 10. This CDR3 region has 16 residues. CDR3 in amino acids: CASSQRGQGDRGTQYF. In nucleotides, the CDR3 is TGTGCCAGCAGCCAACGAGGACAGGGGGACAGGGGTACGCAGTATTTT.